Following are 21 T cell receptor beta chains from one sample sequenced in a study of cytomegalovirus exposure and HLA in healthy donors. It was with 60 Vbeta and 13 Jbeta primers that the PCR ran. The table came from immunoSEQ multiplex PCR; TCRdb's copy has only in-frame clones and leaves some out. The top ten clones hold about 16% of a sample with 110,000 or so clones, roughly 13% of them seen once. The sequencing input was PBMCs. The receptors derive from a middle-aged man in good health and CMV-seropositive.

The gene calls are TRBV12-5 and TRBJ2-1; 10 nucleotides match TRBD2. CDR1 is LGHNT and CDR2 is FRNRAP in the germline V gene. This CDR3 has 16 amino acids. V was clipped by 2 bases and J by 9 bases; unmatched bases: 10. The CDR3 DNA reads TGTGCTAGTGGTTTGCCCCAAAGCGGGAGGGCCGCTGAGCAGTTCTTC. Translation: CASGLPQSGRAAEQFF.

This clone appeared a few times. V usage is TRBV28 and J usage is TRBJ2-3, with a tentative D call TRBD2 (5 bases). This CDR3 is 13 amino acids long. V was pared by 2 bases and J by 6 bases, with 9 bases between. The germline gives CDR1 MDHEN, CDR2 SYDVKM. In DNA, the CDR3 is TGTGCCAGCAGTTTAGCACAGCGGGATACGCAGTATTTT. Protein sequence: CASSLAQRDTQYF.

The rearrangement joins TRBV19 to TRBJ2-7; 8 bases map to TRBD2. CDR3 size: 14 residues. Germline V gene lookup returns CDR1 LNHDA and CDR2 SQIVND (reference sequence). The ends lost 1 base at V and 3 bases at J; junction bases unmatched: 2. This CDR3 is CASSIGSGSYEQYF. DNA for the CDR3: TGTGCCAGTAGTATAGGGAGCGGGAGCTACGAGCAGTACTTC.

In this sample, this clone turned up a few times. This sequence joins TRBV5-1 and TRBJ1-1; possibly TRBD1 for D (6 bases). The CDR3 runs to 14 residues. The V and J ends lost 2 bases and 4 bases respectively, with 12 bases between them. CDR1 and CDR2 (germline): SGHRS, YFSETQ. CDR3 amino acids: CASSLGQLTTEAFF. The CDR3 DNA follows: TGCGCCAGCAGCTTAGGACAGCTAACCACTGAAGCTTTCTTT. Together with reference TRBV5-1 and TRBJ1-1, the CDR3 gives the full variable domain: KAGVTQTPRYLIKTRGQQVTLSCSPISGHRSVSWYQQTPGQGLQFLFEYFSETQRNKGNFPGRFSGRQFSNSRSEMNVSTLELGDSALYLCASSLGQLTTEAFFGQGTRLTVV.

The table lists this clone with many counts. CDR3 protein: CASSLGILLAGVLTGELFF. CDR3 bases: TGTGCCAGCAGCTTAGGGATATTACTAGCGGGAGTACTCACCGGGGAGCTGTTTTTT. The chain carries TRBV7-8 and TRBJ2-2, with 11 bases fitting TRBD2. The germline CDR1 and CDR2 sequences are SGHVS and FQNEAQ. This CDR3 is 19 amino acids long. The V gene end was trimmed by 1 base and the J gene end by 4 bases; junction bases not matched to a gene: 11.

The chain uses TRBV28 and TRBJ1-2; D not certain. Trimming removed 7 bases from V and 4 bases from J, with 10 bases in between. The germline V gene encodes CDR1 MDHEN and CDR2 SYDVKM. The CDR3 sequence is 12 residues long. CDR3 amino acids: CASTPPGYGYTF. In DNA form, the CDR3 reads TGTGCCAGCACCCCCCCGGGCTATGGCTACACCTTC.

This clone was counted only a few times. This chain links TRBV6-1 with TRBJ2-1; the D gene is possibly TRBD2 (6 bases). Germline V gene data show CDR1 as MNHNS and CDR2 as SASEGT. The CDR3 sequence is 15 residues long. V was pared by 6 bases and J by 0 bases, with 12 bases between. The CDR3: CASRPGGTSYNEQFF. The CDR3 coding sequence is TGTGCCAGCAGGCCAGGAGGGACCTCCTACAATGAGCAGTTCTTC.

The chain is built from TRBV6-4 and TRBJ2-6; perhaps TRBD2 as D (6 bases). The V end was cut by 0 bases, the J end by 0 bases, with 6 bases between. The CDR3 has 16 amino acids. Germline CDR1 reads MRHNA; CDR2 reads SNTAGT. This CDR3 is CASSDSGGSGANVLTF. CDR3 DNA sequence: TGTGCCAGCAGTGACTCGGGGGGCTCTGGGGCCAACGTCCTGACTTTC.

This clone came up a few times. CDR3 region: CASSPSRVPNQPQHF. Written as DNA, the CDR3 is TGCGCCAGCAGTCCATCACGGGTCCCCAATCAGCCCCAGCATTTT. This chain uses TRBV23-1 with TRBJ1-5; D gene ambiguous. TRBV23-1 is filed as an ORF, its function uncertain. The CDR3 runs 15 residues. Trimming left V 4 bases short and J 3 bases short, with 13 bases between.

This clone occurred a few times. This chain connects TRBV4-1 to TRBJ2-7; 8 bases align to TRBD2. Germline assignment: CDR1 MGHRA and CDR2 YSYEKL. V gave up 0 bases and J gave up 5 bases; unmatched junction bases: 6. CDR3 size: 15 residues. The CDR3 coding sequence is TGCGCCAGCAGCCAAGAAACTAGCGGCCTAGACGAGCAGTACTTC. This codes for CASSQETSGLDEQYF.

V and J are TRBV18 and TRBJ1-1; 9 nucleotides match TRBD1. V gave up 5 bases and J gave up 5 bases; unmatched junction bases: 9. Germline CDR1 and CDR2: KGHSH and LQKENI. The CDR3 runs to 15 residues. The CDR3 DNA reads TGTGCCAGCTCATCTCCGGGACAGGGACGGACTGAAGCTTTCTTT. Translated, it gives CASSSPGQGRTEAFF.

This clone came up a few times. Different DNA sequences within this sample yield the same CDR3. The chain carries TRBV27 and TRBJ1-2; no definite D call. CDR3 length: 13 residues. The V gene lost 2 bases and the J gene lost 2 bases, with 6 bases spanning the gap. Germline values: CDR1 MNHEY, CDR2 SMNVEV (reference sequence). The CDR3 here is CASSLGRNYGYTF. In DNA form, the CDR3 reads TGTGCCAGCAGTTTAGGCAGGAACTATGGCTACACCTTC.

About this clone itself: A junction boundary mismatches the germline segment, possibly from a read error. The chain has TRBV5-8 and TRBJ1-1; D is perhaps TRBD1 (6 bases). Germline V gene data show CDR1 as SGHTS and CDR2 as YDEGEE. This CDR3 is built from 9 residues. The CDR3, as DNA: TGTGCCAGCAGGGGGGCCTCACTTTTT. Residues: CASRGASLF.

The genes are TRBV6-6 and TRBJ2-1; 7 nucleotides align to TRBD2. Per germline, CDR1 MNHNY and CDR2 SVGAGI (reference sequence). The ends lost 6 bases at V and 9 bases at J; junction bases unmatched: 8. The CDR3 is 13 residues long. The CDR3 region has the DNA TGTGCCAGCAGATCAGGCGGGAGTGCTGAGCAGTTCTTC. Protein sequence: CASRSGGSAEQFF.

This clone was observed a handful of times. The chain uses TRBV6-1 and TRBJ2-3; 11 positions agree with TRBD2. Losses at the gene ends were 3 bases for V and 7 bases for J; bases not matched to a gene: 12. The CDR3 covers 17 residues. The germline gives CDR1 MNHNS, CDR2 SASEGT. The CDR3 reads CASSDVGLAGGENTQYF. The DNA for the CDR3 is TGTGCCAGCAGTGATGTTGGTTTAGCGGGAGGGGAAAATACGCAGTATTTT.

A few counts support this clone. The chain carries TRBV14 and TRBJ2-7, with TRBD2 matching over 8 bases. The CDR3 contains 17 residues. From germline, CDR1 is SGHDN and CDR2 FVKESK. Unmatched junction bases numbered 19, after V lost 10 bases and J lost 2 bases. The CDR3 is CAMAPGPVSGSTYEQYF. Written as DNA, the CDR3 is TGTGCCATGGCCCCAGGACCGGTGAGCGGGAGCACCTACGAGCAGTACTTC.

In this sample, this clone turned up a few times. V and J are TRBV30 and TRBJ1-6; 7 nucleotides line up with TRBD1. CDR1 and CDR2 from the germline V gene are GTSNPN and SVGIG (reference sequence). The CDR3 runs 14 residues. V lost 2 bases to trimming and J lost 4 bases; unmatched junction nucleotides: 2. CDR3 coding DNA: TGTGCCTGGAGTACGGGACAGTATAATTCACCCCTCCACTTT. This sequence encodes CAWSTGQYNSPLHF. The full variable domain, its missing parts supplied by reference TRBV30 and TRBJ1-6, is SQTIHQWPATLVQPVGSPLSLECTVEGTSNPNLYWYRQAAGRGLQLLFYSVGIGQISSEVPQNLSASRPQDRQFILSSKKLLLSDSGFYLCAWSTGQYNSPLHFGNGTRLTVT.

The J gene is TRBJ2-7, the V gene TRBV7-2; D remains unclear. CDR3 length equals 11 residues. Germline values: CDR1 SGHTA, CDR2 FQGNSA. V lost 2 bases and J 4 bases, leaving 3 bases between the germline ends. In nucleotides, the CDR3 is TGTGCCAGCAGCTTACGGTACGAGCAGTACTTC. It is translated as CASSLRYEQYF.

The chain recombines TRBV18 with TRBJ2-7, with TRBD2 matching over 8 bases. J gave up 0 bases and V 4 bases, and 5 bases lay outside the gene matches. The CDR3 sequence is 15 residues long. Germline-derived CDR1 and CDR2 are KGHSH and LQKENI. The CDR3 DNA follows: TGTGCCAGCTCACTTTACGGGACTAGCTCCTACGAGCAGTACTTC. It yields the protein CASSLYGTSSYEQYF.

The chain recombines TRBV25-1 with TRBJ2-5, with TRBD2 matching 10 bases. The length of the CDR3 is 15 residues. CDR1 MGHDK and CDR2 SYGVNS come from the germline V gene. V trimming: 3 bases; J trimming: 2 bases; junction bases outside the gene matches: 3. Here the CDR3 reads CASSDMTSGQETQYF. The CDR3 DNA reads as TGTGCCAGCAGTGACATGACTAGCGGGCAAGAGACCCAGTACTTC.

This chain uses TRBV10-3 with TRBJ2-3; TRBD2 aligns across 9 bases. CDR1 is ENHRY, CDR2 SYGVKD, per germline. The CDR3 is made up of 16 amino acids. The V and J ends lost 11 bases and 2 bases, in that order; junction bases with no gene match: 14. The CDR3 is CASGRGTSLSTDTQYF. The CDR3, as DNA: TGTGCCTCAGGGCGTGGGACTAGCCTATCCACAGATACGCAGTATTTT.